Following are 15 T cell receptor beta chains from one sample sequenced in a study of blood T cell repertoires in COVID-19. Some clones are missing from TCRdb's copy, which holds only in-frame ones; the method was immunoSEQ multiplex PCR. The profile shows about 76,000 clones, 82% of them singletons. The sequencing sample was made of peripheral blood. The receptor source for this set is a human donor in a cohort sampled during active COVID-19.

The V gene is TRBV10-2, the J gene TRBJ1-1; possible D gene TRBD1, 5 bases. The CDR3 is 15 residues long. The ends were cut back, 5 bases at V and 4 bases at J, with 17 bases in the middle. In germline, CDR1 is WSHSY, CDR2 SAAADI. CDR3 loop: CASSHSLRQGTEAFF. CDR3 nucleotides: TGCGCCAGCAGTCACTCGCTCCGTCAGGGCACTGAAGCTTTCTTT.

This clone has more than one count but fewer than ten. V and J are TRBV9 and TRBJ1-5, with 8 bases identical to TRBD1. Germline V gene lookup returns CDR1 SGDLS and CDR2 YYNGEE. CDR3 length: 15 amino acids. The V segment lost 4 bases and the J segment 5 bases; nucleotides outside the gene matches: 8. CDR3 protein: CASSPYGTGYQPQHF. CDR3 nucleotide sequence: TGTGCCAGCAGCCCATACGGGACAGGATATCAGCCCCAGCATTTT.

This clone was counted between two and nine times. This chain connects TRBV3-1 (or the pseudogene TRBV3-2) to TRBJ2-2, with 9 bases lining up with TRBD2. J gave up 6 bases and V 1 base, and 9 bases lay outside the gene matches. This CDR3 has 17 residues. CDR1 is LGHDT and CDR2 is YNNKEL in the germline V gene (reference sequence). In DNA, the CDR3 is TGTGCCAGCAGCCAAGCGGGAAGGATAGCGGGGGCCGGGGAGCTGTTTTTT. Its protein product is CASSQAGRIAGAGELFF.

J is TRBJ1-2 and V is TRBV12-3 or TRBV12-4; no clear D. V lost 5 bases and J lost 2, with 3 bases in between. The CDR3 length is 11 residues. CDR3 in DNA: TGTGCCAGCAGTCTCAACTATGGCTACACCTTC. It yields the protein CASSLNYGYTF.

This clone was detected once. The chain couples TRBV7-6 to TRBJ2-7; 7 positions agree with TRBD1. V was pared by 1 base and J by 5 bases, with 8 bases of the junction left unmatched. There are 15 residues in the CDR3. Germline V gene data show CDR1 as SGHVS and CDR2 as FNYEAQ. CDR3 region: CASSLGQGGFDEQYF. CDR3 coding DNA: TGTGCCAGCAGCTTAGGACAGGGTGGATTCGACGAGCAGTACTTC.

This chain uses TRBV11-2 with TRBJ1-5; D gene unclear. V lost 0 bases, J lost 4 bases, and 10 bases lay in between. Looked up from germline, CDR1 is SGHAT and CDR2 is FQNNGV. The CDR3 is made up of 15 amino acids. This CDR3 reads CASSLDRTDNQPQHF. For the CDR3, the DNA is TGTGCCAGCAGCTTAGATCGCACAGATAATCAGCCCCAGCATTTT. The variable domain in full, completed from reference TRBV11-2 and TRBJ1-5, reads EAGVAQSPRYKIIEKRQSVAFWCNPISGHATLYWYQQILGQGPKLLIQFQNNGVVDDSQLPKDRFSAERLKGVDSTLKIQPAKLEDSAVYLCASSLDRTDNQPQHFGDGTRLSIL.

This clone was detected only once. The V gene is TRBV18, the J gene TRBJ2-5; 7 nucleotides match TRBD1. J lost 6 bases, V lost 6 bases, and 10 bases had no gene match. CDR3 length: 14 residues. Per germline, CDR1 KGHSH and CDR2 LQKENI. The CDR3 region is CASSPTGDVKTQYF. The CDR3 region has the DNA TGTGCCAGCTCTCCAACAGGGGACGTTAAGACCCAGTACTTC.

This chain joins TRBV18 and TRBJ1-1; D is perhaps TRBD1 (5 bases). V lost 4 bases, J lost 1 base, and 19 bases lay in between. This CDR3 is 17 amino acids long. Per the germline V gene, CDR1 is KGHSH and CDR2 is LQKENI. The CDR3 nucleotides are TGTGCCAGCTCACAGAATCCAAGCCGGGGGGGGAACACTGAAGCTTTCTTT. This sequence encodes CASSQNPSRGGNTEAFF.

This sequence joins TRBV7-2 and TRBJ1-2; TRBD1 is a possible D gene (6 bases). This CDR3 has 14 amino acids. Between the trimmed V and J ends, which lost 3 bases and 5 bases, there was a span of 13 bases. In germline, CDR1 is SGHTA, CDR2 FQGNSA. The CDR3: CASSFPGARYGYTF. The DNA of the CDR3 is TGTGCCAGCAGCTTCCCAGGGGCTCGGTATGGCTACACCTTC.

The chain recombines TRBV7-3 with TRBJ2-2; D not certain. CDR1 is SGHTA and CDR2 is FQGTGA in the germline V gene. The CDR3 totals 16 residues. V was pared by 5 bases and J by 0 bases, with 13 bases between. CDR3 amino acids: CASSLNPPANTGELFF. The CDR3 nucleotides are TGTGCCAGCAGCCTAAACCCCCCAGCGAACACCGGGGAGCTGTTTTTT.

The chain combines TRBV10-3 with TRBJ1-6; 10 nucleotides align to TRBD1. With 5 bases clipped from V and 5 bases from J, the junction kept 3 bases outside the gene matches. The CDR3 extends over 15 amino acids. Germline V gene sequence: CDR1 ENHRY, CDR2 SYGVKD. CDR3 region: CAISRQGANNSPLHF. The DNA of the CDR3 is TGTGCCATCAGTCGACAGGGGGCGAATAATTCACCCCTCCACTTT.

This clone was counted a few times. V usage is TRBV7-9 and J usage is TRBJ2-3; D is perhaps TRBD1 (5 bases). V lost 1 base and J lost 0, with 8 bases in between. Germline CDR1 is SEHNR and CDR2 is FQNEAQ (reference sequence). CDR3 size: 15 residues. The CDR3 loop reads CASSLDRYSTDTQYF. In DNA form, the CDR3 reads TGTGCCAGCAGCTTAGACAGGTACAGCACAGATACGCAGTATTTT.

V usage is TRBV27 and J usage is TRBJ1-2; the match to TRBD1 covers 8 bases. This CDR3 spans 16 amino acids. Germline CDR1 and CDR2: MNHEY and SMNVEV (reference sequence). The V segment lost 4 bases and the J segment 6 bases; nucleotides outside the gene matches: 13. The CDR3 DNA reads TGTGCCAGCAGTTCCCCCTCCGGGACAGGCGTCGATGGCTACACCTTC. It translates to CASSSPSGTGVDGYTF.

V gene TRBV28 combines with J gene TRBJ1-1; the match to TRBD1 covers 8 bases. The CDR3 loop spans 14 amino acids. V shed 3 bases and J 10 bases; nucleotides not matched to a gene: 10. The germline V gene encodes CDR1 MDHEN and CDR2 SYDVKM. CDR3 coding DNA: TGTGCCAGCAGTTTGACAGGGGTGGTCCCGGGAGCTTTCTTT. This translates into CASSLTGVVPGAFF.

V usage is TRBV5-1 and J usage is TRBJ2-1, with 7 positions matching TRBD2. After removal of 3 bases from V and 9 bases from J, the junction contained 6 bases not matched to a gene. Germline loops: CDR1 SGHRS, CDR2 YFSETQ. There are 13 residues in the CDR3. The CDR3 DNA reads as TGCGCCAGCAGCTGGGGAGGGGAGGGTGAGCAGTTCTTC. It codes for CASSWGGEGEQFF.